The clone carrying this T cell receptor beta chain was seen at least ten times. Germline assignment: CDR1 SGDLS and CDR2 YYNGEE. V dropped 4 bases and J dropped 9; count of bases not matched to a gene: 6. The CDR3 has 13 amino acids. TCRdb independently ran MiXCR on the 5' RACE reads; one entry per CDR3 protein. Here the sample spans over 25,000 distinct CDR3 sequences, roughly 5.9% being singletons. This sample was included in a study of early T cells in non-severe SARS-CoV-2 infection. Sequencing was carried out using whole blood. The chain uses TRBV9 and TRBJ2-1; 8 bases are a match to TRBD2. This receptor was identified in an adult who was a healthcare worker with PCR-confirmed SARS-CoV-2 infection or an uninfected control (not recorded which). The chain's CDR3 is CASSSGSLSEQFF. The CDR3 DNA is TGTGCCAGCAGCAGCGGGAGTTTGAGTGAGCAGTTCTTC.